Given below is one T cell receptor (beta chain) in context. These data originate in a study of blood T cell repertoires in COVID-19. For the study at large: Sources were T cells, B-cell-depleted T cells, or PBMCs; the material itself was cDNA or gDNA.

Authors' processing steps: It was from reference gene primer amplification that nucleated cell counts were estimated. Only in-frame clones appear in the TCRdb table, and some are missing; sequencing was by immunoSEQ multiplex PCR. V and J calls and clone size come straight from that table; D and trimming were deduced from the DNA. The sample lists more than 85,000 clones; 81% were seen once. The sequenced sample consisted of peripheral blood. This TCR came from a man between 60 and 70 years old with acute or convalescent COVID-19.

In nucleotides, the CDR3 is TGTGCCAGCGGTCCCCGGACAGGGCCATATGGCTACACCTTC. This sequence encodes CASGPRTGPYGYTF. The chain uses TRBV6-5 and TRBJ1-2; 8 positions agree with TRBD1. Germline trimming cut 8 bases from V and 5 bases from J; bases unmatched to any gene: 10. The V gene's germline CDR1 is MNHEY and CDR2 SVGAGI. CDR3 length: 14 residues.